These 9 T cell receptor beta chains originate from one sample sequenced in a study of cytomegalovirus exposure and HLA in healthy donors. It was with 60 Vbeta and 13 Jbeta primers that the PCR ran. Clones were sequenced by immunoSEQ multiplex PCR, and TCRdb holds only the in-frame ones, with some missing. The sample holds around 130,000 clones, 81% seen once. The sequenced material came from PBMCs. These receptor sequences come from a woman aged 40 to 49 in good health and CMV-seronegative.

Written as DNA, the CDR3 is TGTGCCAGCAGCTCGGGACAGGGGGGTGTCACTGAAGCTTTCTTT. It yields the protein CASSSGQGGVTEAFF. This chain connects TRBV5-4 to TRBJ1-1; 11 bases line up with TRBD1. Germline V gives CDR1 SGHNT, CDR2 YYREEE (reference sequence). The CDR3 consists of 15 residues. V shed 3 bases and J 4 bases; nucleotides not matched to a gene: 5.

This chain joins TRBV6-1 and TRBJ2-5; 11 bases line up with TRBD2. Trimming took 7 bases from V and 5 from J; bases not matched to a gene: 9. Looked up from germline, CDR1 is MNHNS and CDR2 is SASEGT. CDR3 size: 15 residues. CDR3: CASNEGTSGLETQYF. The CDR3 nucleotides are TGTGCCAGCAATGAGGGGACTAGCGGTTTGGAGACCCAGTACTTC.

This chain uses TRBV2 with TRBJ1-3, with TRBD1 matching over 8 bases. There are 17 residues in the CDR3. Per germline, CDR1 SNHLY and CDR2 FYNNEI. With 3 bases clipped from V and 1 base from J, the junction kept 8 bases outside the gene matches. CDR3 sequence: CASSDQAGGRSGNTIYF. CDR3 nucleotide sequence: TGTGCCAGCAGTGATCAAGCAGGGGGCCGGTCTGGAAACACCATATATTTT.

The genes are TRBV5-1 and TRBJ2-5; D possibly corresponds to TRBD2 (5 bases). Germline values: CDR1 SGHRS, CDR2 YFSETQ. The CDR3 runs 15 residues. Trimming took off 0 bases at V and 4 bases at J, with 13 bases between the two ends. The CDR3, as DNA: TGCGCCAGCAGCTTGGGGATGGGAGCCGCAGAGACCCAGTACTTC. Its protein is CASSLGMGAAETQYF.

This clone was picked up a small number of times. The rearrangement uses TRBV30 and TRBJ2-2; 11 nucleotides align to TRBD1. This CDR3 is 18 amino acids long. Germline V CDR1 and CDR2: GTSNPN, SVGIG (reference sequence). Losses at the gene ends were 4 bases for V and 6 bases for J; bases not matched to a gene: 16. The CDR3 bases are TGTGCCTGGAAGCCCGGGACAGGGGGTTTTATCGCGCCCGGGGAGCTGTTTTTT. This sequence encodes CAWKPGTGGFIAPGELFF.

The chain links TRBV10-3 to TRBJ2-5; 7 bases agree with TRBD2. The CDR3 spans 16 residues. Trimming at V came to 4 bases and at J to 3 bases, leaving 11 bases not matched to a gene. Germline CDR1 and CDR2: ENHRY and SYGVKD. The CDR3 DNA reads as TGTGCCATCAGTGCAACGTGGGCGGGGGAAAAAGAGACCCAGTACTTC. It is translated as CAISATWAGEKETQYF.

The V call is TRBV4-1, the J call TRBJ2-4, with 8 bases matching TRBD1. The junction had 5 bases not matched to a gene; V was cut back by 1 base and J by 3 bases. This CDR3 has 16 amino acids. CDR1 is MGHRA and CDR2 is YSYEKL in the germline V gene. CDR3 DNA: TGCGCCAGCAGCCAAGGGCCAACAGGGGGCAAAAACATTCAGTACTTC. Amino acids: CASSQGPTGGKNIQYF.

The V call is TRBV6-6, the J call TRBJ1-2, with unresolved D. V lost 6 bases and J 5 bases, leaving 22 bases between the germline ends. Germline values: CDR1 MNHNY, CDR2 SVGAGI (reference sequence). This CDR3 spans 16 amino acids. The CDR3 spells CASSRGKDTFSYGYTF. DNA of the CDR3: TGTGCCAGCAGCCGGGGTAAAGACACCTTTTCTTATGGCTACACCTTC.

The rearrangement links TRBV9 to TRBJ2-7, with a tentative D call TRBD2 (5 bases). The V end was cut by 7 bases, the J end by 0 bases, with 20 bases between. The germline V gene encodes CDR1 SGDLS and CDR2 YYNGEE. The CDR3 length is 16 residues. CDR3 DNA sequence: TGTGCCAGCGCCCCGTCAGGCGGGCTCAGCTCCTACGAGCAGTACTTC. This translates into CASAPSGGLSSYEQYF.